Each of the 5 T cell receptor beta chains below was sequenced from the same sample in a study of CD8+ T cells in alopecia areata. Sequencing templates came from extracted RNA that was reverse transcribed into cDNA. Generated by immunoSEQ multiplex PCR, the TCRdb table keeps only in-frame clones and is missing some. The table lists 150,000 or so clones, nearly 55% of them singletons. This sample's treatment: oral pan-JAK inhibitor, 5-10 mg twice daily. This material consisted of CD8+ T cells sorted from blood, taken at week 4, from a patient treated with tofacitinib. The receptors shown here come from a human donor with alopecia areata.

V is TRBV7-3 and J is TRBJ2-1; D gene uncertain. Deletions cut 0 bases from V and 7 bases from J, with 7 bases between. The CDR3 extends over 13 amino acids. Germline V gene data show CDR1 as SGHTA and CDR2 as FQGTGA. The CDR3 reads CASSLTHVNEQFF. The CDR3 coding sequence is TGTGCCAGCAGCTTAACCCACGTAAATGAGCAGTTCTTC.

The V gene is TRBV7-8, the J gene TRBJ2-1; TRBD2 might be the D (6 bases). CDR1 is SGHVS and CDR2 is FQNEAQ in the germline V gene. Trimming stripped 10 bases from V and 5 bases from J, with 9 bases between. This CDR3 region has 11 residues. The CDR3 sequence is CATGLNNEQFF. DNA for the CDR3: TGTGCCACGGGACTTAACAATGAGCAGTTCTTC.

The rearrangement uses TRBV2 and TRBJ2-7; D might be TRBD1 (5 bases). The CDR3 is made up of 11 amino acids. In germline, CDR1 is SNHLY, CDR2 FYNNEI. V lost 7 bases and J 4 bases, leaving 8 bases between the germline ends. Here the CDR3 DNA reads TGTGCCAGCACTCAGGGTTACGAGCAGTACTTC. It codes for CASTQGYEQYF.

This clone was seen more than once but under ten times. The chain has TRBV19 and TRBJ1-5; D might be TRBD1 (5 bases). V gave up 5 bases and J gave up 6 bases, with 17 bases separating them. CDR1 and CDR2 (germline): LNHDA, SQIVND (reference sequence). The CDR3 covers 15 residues. CDR3 coding DNA: TGTGCCAGTAGTGCCGACAGCAACCGGGGTCAGCCCCAGCATTTT. This codes for CASSADSNRGQPQHF. The full variable domain, its missing parts supplied by reference TRBV19 and TRBJ1-5, is DGGITQSPKYLFRKEGQNVTLSCEQNLNHDAMYWYRQDPGQGLRLIYYSQIVNDFQKGDIAEGYSVSREKKESFPLTVTSAQKNPTAFYLCASSADSNRGQPQHFGDGTRLSIL.

This chain uses TRBV4-3 with TRBJ1-1; D possibly corresponds to TRBD1 (5 bases). The germline V and J ends were trimmed by 0 bases and 4 bases, with 18 bases remaining between them. The germline V gene encodes CDR1 LGHNA and CDR2 YSLEER. The CDR3 length is 17 residues. The CDR3 DNA follows: TGCGCCAGCAGCCAAGAAGGGGACGCGGCCCGGATCACTGAAGCTTTCTTT. Its translation: CASSQEGDAARITEAFF.